Each of the 9 T cell receptor beta chains below was sequenced from the same sample in a study of regulatory T cells in long-lasting Graves disease. The TCR beta library used iRepertoire HTBI primers with Arm-PCR amplification of CDR3. TCRdb called the multiplex PCR reads again in MiXCR, with one record for every CDR3 protein. The table lists 250,000 or so distinct CDR3 sequences, 20% of them singletons. The time point is: newly diagnosed GD, antithyroid drugs for less than 3 months. PBMC-extracted RNA yielded the TCR library. Material: peripheral blood mononuclear cells (PBMCs), obtained at new diagnosis, from a patient treated with antithyroid drugs. All receptors derive from a female donor with Graves disease.

The chain has TRBV7-9 and TRBJ2-5; TRBD1 might be the D (5 bases). The CDR3 has 13 amino acids. V was cut by 3 bases and J by 5 bases, with 10 bases left in between. CDR1 SEHNR and CDR2 FQNEAQ come from the germline V gene (reference sequence). The CDR3 loop is CASSFPGRETQYF. The CDR3 nucleotides are TGTGCCAGCAGCTTTCCAGGGCGGGAGACCCAGTACTTC.

This clonotype has ten or more counts. V is TRBV7-2 and J is TRBJ1-2; D gene uncertain. V gave up 2 bases and J gave up 2 bases, with 9 bases separating them. This CDR3 is built from 14 residues. CDR1 SGHTA and CDR2 FQGNSA come from the germline V gene. The CDR3 loop is CASSLSLLNYGYTF. CDR3 DNA: TGTGCCAGCAGCTTATCCCTATTAAACTATGGCTACACCTTC.

As to this clonotype: This may be a read error: a much more frequent sequence differs by one nucleotide. CDR3 residues: CASSQGQGATTEAFF. Written as DNA, the CDR3 is TGTGCCAGCAGCCAAGGGCAGGGCGCTACCACTGAAGCTTTCTTT. The V call is TRBV2, the J call TRBJ1-1, with TRBD1 as a possible D gene (5 bases). V lost 6 bases and J 4 bases, leaving 18 bases between the germline ends. Germline V gene lookup returns CDR1 SNHLY and CDR2 FYNNEI. The CDR3 has 15 residues.

This clonotype was seen repeatedly, ten times or more. The V and J genes are TRBV12-3 or TRBV12-4 and TRBJ1-5, with D tentatively TRBD1 (5 bases). Trimming removed 0 bases at V and 9 bases at J, with 12 bases between. The CDR3 spans 14 residues. The CDR3 spells CASSLALQASPQHF. The CDR3 nucleotides are TGTGCCAGCAGTTTAGCGCTACAGGCATCGCCCCAGCATTTT.

The genes are TRBV29-1 and TRBJ2-3; 9 bases agree with TRBD2. CDR1 and CDR2 (germline): SQVTM, ANQGSEA. The trim removed 6 bases at V and 7 bases at J, leaving 14 bases unmatched. The CDR3 is 15 amino acids. The DNA of the CDR3 is TGCAGCGTCCGAGGGTCAGCGGGGGGTGGGTATACGCAGTATTTT. Translated: CSVRGSAGGGYTQYF.

The chain employs TRBV7-2 and TRBJ2-7; TRBD1 agrees at 8 bases. CDR3 length equals 15 residues. The germline V gene has CDR1 SGHTA and CDR2 FQGNSA. The V segment lost 4 bases and the J segment 2 bases; nucleotides outside the gene matches: 7. CDR3 residues: CASSWTGTQTYEQYF. In nucleotides, the CDR3 is TGTGCCAGCAGCTGGACAGGGACACAGACCTACGAGCAGTACTTC.

There are many counts of this clonotype. In DNA, the CDR3 is TGTGCCAGCAGCTTATCCCCTAGCGGGGGAAGAGACAATGAGCAGTTCTTC. Translated: CASSLSPSGGRDNEQFF. The V and J genes are TRBV7-2 and TRBJ2-1; 10 bases fit TRBD2. CDR1 SGHTA and CDR2 FQGNSA come from the germline V gene. Losses at the gene ends were 2 bases for V and 5 bases for J; bases not matched to a gene: 9. This CDR3 has 17 residues.

This clonotype was observed many times. The V and J genes are TRBV7-2 and TRBJ2-1, with D perhaps matching TRBD1 (5 bases). CDR1 is SGHTA, CDR2 FQGNSA, per germline. CDR3 size: 16 residues. With 0 bases removed from V and 6 bases from J, the gap between germline ends came to 15 bases. The CDR3 reads CASSLATNRLPNEQFF. CDR3 coding DNA: TGTGCCAGCAGCTTAGCCACCAACAGGCTCCCCAATGAGCAGTTCTTC.

This clonotype was detected many times. This chain uses TRBV12-3 or TRBV12-4 with TRBJ2-3; 16 bases fit TRBD2. J gave up 5 bases and V 6 bases, and 23 bases lay outside the gene matches. This CDR3 is built from 22 residues. DNA of the CDR3: TGTGCCAGCAGCAATCCTCCTCGGACAGGGACTAGCGGGAGGGCCGCTGGAGATACGCAGTATTTT. Translation gives CASSNPPRTGTSGRAAGDTQYF.